Each of the 24 T cell receptor beta chains below was sequenced from the same sample in a study of T cell repertoires in cytomegalovirus infection (dated by TCRdb to the late 2010s). Sequencing was performed on an Illumina HiSeq 1500. TCRdb handled the public reads itself, with Q25 trimming in fastp and clone calling in MiXCR, and kept productive beta chains. Each CDR3 protein appears once, grouped with its most common genes and DNA. The sample table holds roughly 500,000 distinct CDR3 sequences, of which about 11% were seen once. Roughly 10% of the sample lies in the top ten. Specimen: PBMCs. The receptors stem from a human donor in good health (CMV status not recorded). Some clones in this sample may be carry-over from other donors' samples.

The V and J genes are TRBV19 and TRBJ1-2; the D gene is possibly TRBD1 (6 bases). The CDR3 runs to 12 residues. The V gene lost 6 bases and the J gene lost 8 bases, with 13 bases spanning the gap. Germline CDR1 and CDR2: LNHDA and SQIVND (reference sequence). The CDR3: CASSKDRSGYTF. The CDR3 DNA follows: TGTGCCAGTAGCAAAGACAGGAGCGGCTACACCTTC. The variable domain in full, completed from reference TRBV19 and TRBJ1-2, reads DGGITQSPKYLFRKEGQNVTLSCEQNLNHDAMYWYRQDPGQGLRLIYYSQIVNDFQKGDIAEGYSVSREKKESFPLTVTSAQKNPTAFYLCASSKDRSGYTFGSGTRLTVV.

At least ten counts were recorded for this clonotype. This chain connects TRBV11-2 to TRBJ2-3, with 10 bases aligning to TRBD2. The CDR3 consists of 19 residues. Germline trimming cut 1 base from V and 0 bases from J; bases unmatched to any gene: 10. In germline, CDR1 is SGHAT, CDR2 FQNNGV. The CDR3 is CASSLVGLAELSSTDTQYF. The CDR3 DNA is TGTGCCAGCAGCTTAGTTGGACTAGCGGAATTATCTAGCACAGATACGCAGTATTTT. Combining the CDR3 with reference TRBV11-2 and TRBJ2-3 gives the whole variable domain EAGVAQSPRYKIIEKRQSVAFWCNPISGHATLYWYQQILGQGPKLLIQFQNNGVVDDSQLPKDRFSAERLKGVDSTLKIQPAKLEDSAVYLCASSLVGLAELSSTDTQYFGPGTRLTVL.

There are many counts of this clonotype. The genes are TRBV12-3 or TRBV12-4 and TRBJ1-2; 12 positions match TRBD1. The V and J ends lost 5 bases and 8 bases, in that order; junction bases with no gene match: 15. The CDR3 runs 17 residues. CDR3 amino acids: CASSPGTGGAVKRGYTF. The CDR3 coding sequence is TGTGCCAGCAGTCCCGGGACAGGGGGCGCAGTAAAGCGAGGCTACACCTTC.

This clonotype was picked up many times. V and J are TRBV12-3 or TRBV12-4 and TRBJ1-1, with D tentatively TRBD1 (5 bases). This CDR3 comprises 13 residues. V lost 4 bases and J lost 10, with 16 bases in between. The CDR3 sequence: CASSSGTGSTAFF. The CDR3 DNA sequence: TGTGCCAGCAGTTCCGGGACGGGCTCAACAGCTTTCTTT.

This clonotype came up a few times. The chain has TRBV24-1 and TRBJ2-3; D is uncertain. In germline, CDR1 is KGHDR, CDR2 SFDVKD. This CDR3 is built from 13 residues. V dropped 5 bases and J dropped 5 bases, with 10 bases sitting between them. CDR3 region: CATSGRFGDTQYF. The CDR3 bases are TGTGCCACCAGTGGACGGTTTGGAGATACGCAGTATTTT.

This clonotype was found a few times. The chain uses TRBV9 and TRBJ2-3; 8 bases are shared with TRBD2. The germline V gene has CDR1 SGDLS and CDR2 YYNGEE. The junction had 12 bases not matched to a gene; V was cut back by 4 bases and J by 11 bases. The CDR3 has 14 residues. DNA of the CDR3: TGTGCCAGCAGCACGGGAGGGGGGAACCGAGGGCAGTATTTT. Its protein product is CASSTGGGNRGQYF. The variable domain in full, completed from reference TRBV9 and TRBJ2-3, reads DSGVTQTPKHLITATGQRVTLRCSPRSGDLSVYWYQQSLDQGLQFLIQYYNGEERAKGNILERFSAQQFPDLHSELNLSSLELGDSALYFCASSTGGGNRGQYFGPGTRLTVL.

This clonotype was counted ten times or more. V usage is TRBV10-3 and J usage is TRBJ2-1; D might be TRBD1 or TRBD2, each matching 5 bases. Germline V gene data show CDR1 as ENHRY and CDR2 as SYGVKD. With 5 bases removed from V and 8 bases from J, the gap between germline ends came to 13 bases. The CDR3 totals 13 residues. CDR3 loop: CAISSGTEDEQFF. Here the CDR3 DNA reads TGTGCCATCAGTTCCGGGACCGAAGATGAGCAGTTCTTC.

This clonotype has a count of ten or more. The chain uses TRBV7-2 and TRBJ2-2, with a tentative D call TRBD1 (7 bases). V gave up 4 bases and J gave up 6 bases, with 18 bases separating them. This CDR3 is 16 amino acids long. Germline loops: CDR1 SGHTA, CDR2 FQGNSA. The CDR3 DNA reads as TGTGCCAGCAGCTCAAGGCGGACAGGACTATCCGGGGAGCTGTTTTTT. It is translated as CASSSRRTGLSGELFF.

To note about this clonotype: At one boundary the junction diverges from the germline segment, which might be a read error. J is TRBJ2-1 and V is TRBV5-6; D is tentatively TRBD1 or TRBD2 (5 bases each). Germline V gene sequence: CDR1 SGHDT, CDR2 YYEEEE. The CDR3 runs 13 residues. CDR3 sequence reads: CASSLADSLREIF. DNA for the CDR3: TGTGCCAGCAGCTTGGCCGACTCCCTCAGGGAGATCTTC.

The chain has TRBV11-2 and TRBJ2-5, with D unresolved. Trimming pared 3 bases from V and 5 bases from J, leaving 10 bases between. CDR3 size: 13 residues. From germline, CDR1 is SGHAT and CDR2 FQNNGV. Here the CDR3 reads CASSFPGAETQYF. The CDR3 nucleotides read TGTGCCAGCAGCTTTCCTGGTGCGGAGACCCAGTACTTC.

In its sample, this clonotype was seen many times. The rearrangement uses TRBV5-4 and TRBJ2-2, with 11 bases that match TRBD2. Trimming cost V 4 bases and J 5 bases; bases outside gene matches: 4. The CDR3 spans 15 residues. Germline V gene lookup returns CDR1 SGHNT and CDR2 YYREEE (reference sequence). The CDR3 region has the DNA TGTGCCAGCAGCATAGCGGGAGGGGAAACCGGGGAGCTGTTTTTT. Translating gives CASSIAGGETGELFF.

This clonotype was recorded a few times. The chain is built from TRBV20-1 and TRBJ2-5, with D maybe TRBD2 (6 bases). V was clipped by 5 bases and J by 2 bases, with 15 bases between them. Germline CDR1 DFQATT, CDR2 SNEGSKA (reference sequence). The CDR3 spans 14 residues. The CDR3 coding sequence is TGCAGTGCTCCTGCCGGGGGAGGTCAAGAGACCCAGTACTTC. Protein sequence: CSAPAGGGQETQYF.

This clonotype was seen repeatedly, ten times or more. The chain employs TRBV7-2 and TRBJ2-1; TRBD1 matches at 7 bases. V shed 5 bases, J shed 9 bases, and the junction held 22 bases outside the gene matches. Germline CDR1 SGHTA, CDR2 FQGNSA. The CDR3 runs to 18 residues. The CDR3 DNA follows: TGTGCCAGCAGCCTGAGGACAGGACACATCCTGGACCCTCGTGAGCAGTTCTTC. It encodes CASSLRTGHILDPREQFF.

The chain links TRBV2 to TRBJ1-1, with unresolved D. Germline CDR1 and CDR2: SNHLY and FYNNEI. CDR3 length equals 11 residues. The V end was cut by 11 bases, the J end by 5 bases, with 12 bases between. The CDR3 loop reads CAGRPETEAFF. CDR3 sequence (DNA): TGTGCCGGTCGACCCGAAACTGAAGCTTTCTTT.

J is TRBJ2-5 and V is TRBV29-1; the D gene is possibly TRBD2 (5 bases). Germline V gives CDR1 SQVTM, CDR2 ANQGSEA. The CDR3 runs 12 residues. Between the trimmed V and J ends, which lost 5 bases and 5 bases, there was a span of 12 bases. CDR3 sequence: CSVRSGFETQYF. CDR3 nucleotide sequence: TGCAGCGTTAGGTCGGGGTTCGAGACCCAGTACTTC.

The chain employs TRBV6-1 and TRBJ2-3; D may match TRBD1 or TRBD2 (6 bases each). Germline lookup yields CDR1 MNHNS and CDR2 SASEGT. The CDR3 has 17 residues. V lost 2 bases and J lost 0, with 15 bases in between. The CDR3 DNA is TGTGCCAGCAGTGAACGGTCGGGGGCCCCTAGCACAGATACGCAGTATTTT. Its translation: CASSERSGAPSTDTQYF.

This clonotype occurred many times. This chain uses TRBV7-8 with TRBJ2-2; perhaps TRBD1 as D (5 bases). The CDR3 has 15 amino acids. The germline V gene has CDR1 SGHVS and CDR2 FQNEAQ. The V end was cut by 0 bases, the J end by 6 bases, with 11 bases between. The CDR3 nucleotides read TGTGCCAGCAGCTTAGCGTTTAGGGGCCCCGGGGAGCTGTTTTTT. This sequence encodes CASSLAFRGPGELFF.

This clonotype appeared a few times. The chain joins TRBV7-3 to TRBJ2-2; D gene unclear. Trimming shortened V by 5 bases and J by 2 bases, and 6 bases separated the two germline ends. The germline V gene has CDR1 SGHTA and CDR2 FQGTGA. The CDR3 has 13 residues. The CDR3 bases are TGTGCCAGCAGCCGTATTAACACCGGGGAGCTGTTTTTT. It codes for CASSRINTGELFF.

This clonotype was seen at least ten times. The rearrangement uses TRBV2 and TRBJ1-5; possibly TRBD1 for D (6 bases). V lost 6 bases and J 4 bases, leaving 16 bases between the germline ends. The CDR3 is 15 residues long. Germline V gives CDR1 SNHLY, CDR2 FYNNEI. The CDR3: CASRGAGMGNQPQHF. The CDR3, as DNA: TGTGCCAGCAGGGGGGCAGGGATGGGGAATCAGCCCCAGCATTTT.

As regards this clonotype: A much larger clone lies a single base off, so this may be a read error. This chain joins TRBV12-3 or TRBV12-4 and TRBJ1-6; weak D call: TRBD1 (6 bases). Trimming removed 3 bases from V and 8 bases from J, with 11 bases in between. The CDR3 contains 14 residues. The CDR3 DNA follows: TGTGCCAGCAGTTTGCGGACAGTCCATTCACCCCTCCACTTT. Its protein is CASSLRTVHSPLHF.

This clonotype appeared many times. The chain couples TRBV5-4 to TRBJ2-2, with 8 bases fitting TRBD2. V was clipped by 7 bases and J by 4 bases; unmatched bases: 6. Germline V gene sequence: CDR1 SGHNT, CDR2 YYREEE (reference sequence). The length of the CDR3 is 14 residues. Written as DNA, the CDR3 is TGTGCCAGCGGATCAGCGGGAGCCACCGGGGAGCTGTTTTTT. It codes for CASGSAGATGELFF.

In this sample, this clonotype turned up many times. This chain links TRBV12-3 or TRBV12-4 with TRBJ1-1; the match to TRBD1 covers 9 bases. CDR3 length equals 15 residues. V shed 6 bases and J 1 base; nucleotides not matched to a gene: 6. The CDR3 region has the DNA TGTGCCAGCAGCCGCTGGGACAGGGCGAACACTGAAGCTTTCTTT. Translated: CASSRWDRANTEAFF.

The rearrangement uses TRBV7-9 and TRBJ2-1, with 7 bases aligning to TRBD1. V gave up 6 bases and J gave up 9 bases; unmatched junction bases: 8. Germline V CDR1 and CDR2: SEHNR, FQNEAQ (reference sequence). The CDR3 extends over 13 amino acids. The CDR3 region is CASSLTGSGEQFF. CDR3 bases: TGTGCCAGCAGTTTGACAGGGTCCGGTGAGCAGTTCTTC.

As regards this clonotype: Being one base from a much bigger clone, this may be a read error. The rearrangement joins TRBV7-6 to TRBJ2-7; D is uncertain. The CDR3 totals 13 residues. CDR1 is SGHVS, CDR2 FNYEAQ, per germline. The CDR3 loop reads CASSLVNGYERYF. Here the CDR3 DNA reads TGTGCCAGCAGCTTAGTTAATGGCTACGAGCGGTACTTC.